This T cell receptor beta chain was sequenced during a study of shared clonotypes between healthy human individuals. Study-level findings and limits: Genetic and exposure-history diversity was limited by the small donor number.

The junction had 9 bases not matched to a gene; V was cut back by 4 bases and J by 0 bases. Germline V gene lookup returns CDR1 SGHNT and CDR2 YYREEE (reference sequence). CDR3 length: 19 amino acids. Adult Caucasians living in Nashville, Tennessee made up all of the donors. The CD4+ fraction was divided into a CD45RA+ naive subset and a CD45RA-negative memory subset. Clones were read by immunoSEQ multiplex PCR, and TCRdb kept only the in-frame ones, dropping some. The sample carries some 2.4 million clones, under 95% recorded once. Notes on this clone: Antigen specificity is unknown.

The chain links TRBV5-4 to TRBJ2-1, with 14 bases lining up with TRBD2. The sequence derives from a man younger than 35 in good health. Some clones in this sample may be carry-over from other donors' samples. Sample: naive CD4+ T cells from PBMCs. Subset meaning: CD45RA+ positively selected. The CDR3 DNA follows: TGTGCCAGCAGCCGAGGGGGACTAGCGGGAGTCATCTCCTACAATGAGCAGTTCTTC. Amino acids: CASSRGGLAGVISYNEQFF.